This TCR beta chain was retrieved from a study of T cells after yellow fever vaccination. Study-wide context: With SMART-Seq v4 Ultra Low Input, the fractions containing low cell numbers were prepared.

This clonotype was seen repeatedly, ten times or more. Antigen: not known. The study's findings and limits: Subsequent booster samples again held most clones from primary vaccination (96% CD4, roughly 88% CD8).

TCR cDNA was made by 5'RACE template switching, adding a universal primer site and UMIs. TCRdb processed the 5' RACE reads anew with MiXCR; each CDR3 protein has one entry. The sample contains 150,000 to 200,000 distinct CDR3 sequences, around 7% of which appear only once. The origin of this receptor is a young man who received the YFV17D yellow fever vaccine. The starting material was CD4+ T cells sorted from PBMCs, obtained about 5 days after the first yellow fever vaccination.

The CDR3 bases are TGTGCCAGCAGTCCCAGGGGGCAATCTCCGCGGGCCAAAAACATTCAGTACTTC. Protein product: CASSPRGQSPRAKNIQYF. This sequence joins TRBV6-2 or TRBV6-3 and TRBJ2-4, with 8 bases fitting TRBD1. Germline CDR1 and CDR2: MNHEY and SVGEGT. The length of the CDR3 is 18 residues. Germline trimming cut 5 bases from V and 1 base from J; bases unmatched to any gene: 13.